A selection of T cell receptor beta chains follows, all from one sample in a study of cytomegalovirus exposure and HLA in healthy donors. TCRdb keeps only in-frame clones here, not all; method: immunoSEQ multiplex PCR. The repertoire holds 200,000 or so clones, around 83% seen once, with 1.2% to 1.5% in the top ten. Material: PBMCs. The receptors here all came from a girl between 10 and 17 years old in good health and CMV-seronegative. Each CDR3 is given with its conserved first and last residue. Each record gives: V gene, D gene, J gene, clone size, CDR3 protein, CDR3 DNA. The D gene is left open where the match is weak. Rows may omit the clone size; those that give it use once, few, many or a size class.

>TRBV5-1|TRBD2|TRBJ2-3|.
CASSLAWGLAGGDTQYF
TGCGCCAGCAGCTTGGCCTGGGGACTAGCGGGAGGAGATACGCAGTATTTT
>TRBV28|TRBD2|TRBJ2-7|.
CASSRSGTRSYEQYF
TGTGCCAGCAGCCGTAGCGGGACTCGCTCCTACGAGCAGTACTTC
>TRBV5-3|.|TRBJ1-1|.
CARSLSRALKRDTEAFF
TGTGCCAGAAGCTTGAGCAGGGCCCTAAAACGGGACACTGAAGCTTTCTTT
>TRBV5-1|.|TRBJ1-1|.
CASSLVGQLNTEAFF
TGCGCCAGCAGCTTGGTCGGACAGTTGAACACTGAAGCTTTCTTT
>TRBV28|.|TRBJ1-1|.
CASSLVSEAFF
TGTGCCAGCAGTTTAGTCTCTGAAGCTTTCTTT
>TRBV28|TRBD1|TRBJ1-1|.
CASSLPGQLNTEAFF
TGTGCCAGCAGTTTGCCGGGACAGTTGAACACTGAAGCTTTCTTT
>TRBV28|.|TRBJ1-1|.
CASSGGAAEAFF
TGTGCCAGCAGTGGAGGGGCCGCAGAAGCTTTCTTT
>TRBV6-5|TRBD1|TRBJ2-7|.
CASSIQGGQYEQYF
TGTGCCAGCAGTATTCAAGGGGGCCAGTACGAGCAGTACTTC
>TRBV9|TRBD2|TRBJ2-6|once
CASSGSGTSGSEGANVLTF
TGTGCCAGCAGCGGGTCCGGGACTAGCGGGTCAGAAGGGGCCAACGTCCTGACTTTC
>TRBV4-3|.|TRBJ1-1|.
CASSPQEGTEAFF
TGCGCCAGCAGCCCACAAGAGGGCACTGAAGCTTTCTTT
>TRBV27|TRBD1|TRBJ2-7|.
CASSRKGQGVNPHYEQYF
TGTGCCAGCAGTCGAAAAGGACAGGGCGTAAACCCCCACTACGAGCAGTACTTC
>TRBV5-4|.|TRBJ1-2|.
CASGTESKGYTF
TGTGCCAGCGGGACTGAGTCAAAGGGCTACACCTTC
>TRBV6-5|.|TRBJ1-1|few
CASSETVGEAFF
TGTGCCAGCAGTGAGACAGTAGGTGAAGCTTTCTTT
>TRBV6-5|TRBD1|TRBJ1-5|few
CASSYSEGAGNQPQHF
TGTGCCAGCAGTTACTCGGAGGGGGCAGGCAATCAGCCCCAGCATTTT
>TRBV27|TRBD1|TRBJ1-5|once
CASRTLGTGRNQPQHF
TGTGCCAGCAGAACGCTGGGGACAGGCCGCAATCAGCCCCAGCATTTT
>TRBV2|TRBD1|TRBJ1-3|.
CASSDSQGANTIYF
TGTGCCAGCAGTGATAGCCAGGGGGCAAACACCATATATTTT
>TRBV6-6|.|TRBJ1-3|.
CASSSTAFSGNTIYF
TGTGCCAGCAGTTCGACAGCCTTCTCTGGAAACACCATATATTTT
>TRBV2|TRBD1|TRBJ2-1|once
CASSEFQGAPRAQFF
TGTGCCAGCAGTGAATTTCAGGGGGCTCCCCGGGCGCAGTTCTTC
>TRBV27|TRBD1|TRBJ2-3|.
CASSSTGFGSTDTQYF
TGTGCCAGCAGTTCGACAGGGTTTGGAAGCACAGATACGCAGTATTTT
>TRBV30|.|TRBJ2-7|.
CAWRRIYEQYF
TGTGCCTGGAGGCGGATTTACGAGCAGTACTTC
>TRBV30|TRBD2|TRBJ2-5|.
CAWSVGLAEETQYF
TGTGCCTGGAGTGTCGGACTAGCGGAAGAGACCCAGTACTTC
>TRBV7-6|TRBD1|TRBJ1-3|.
CASSLNRGPTSGNTIYF
TGTGCCAGCAGCTTAAACAGGGGCCCCACCTCTGGAAACACCATATATTTT
>TRBV4-3|.|TRBJ1-6|.
CASSQGMIHRDSPLHF
TGCGCCAGCAGCCAAGGAATGATCCACCGGGATTCACCCCTCCACTTT
>TRBV19|TRBD1|TRBJ1-2|.
CASSIGGQIYGYTF
TGTGCCAGTAGTATCGGGGGACAGATCTATGGCTACACCTTC
>TRBV28|.|TRBJ2-1|.
CASNQAGQNYNEQFF
TGTGCCAGCAATCAGGCGGGGCAAAACTACAATGAGCAGTTCTTC
>TRBV7-8|TRBD1|TRBJ2-6|.
CASSTWTGPGSGANVLTF
TGTGCCAGCAGCACCTGGACAGGCCCAGGCTCTGGGGCCAACGTCCTGACTTTC
>TRBV18|TRBD1|TRBJ1-3|.
CASSPTAGTGVGNTIYF
TGTGCCAGCTCTCCGACGGCCGGGACAGGGGTAGGAAACACCATATATTTT
>TRBV9|.|TRBJ1-1|.
CASSPGVRTANTEAFF
TGTGCCAGCAGCCCAGGGGTCAGGACGGCGAACACTGAAGCTTTCTTT
>TRBV6-5|.|TRBJ1-1|few
CASSYAAEAFF
TGTGCCAGCAGTTACGCGGCTGAAGCTTTCTTT
>TRBV7-2|TRBD1|TRBJ1-1|.
CASRATGRNTEAFF
TGTGCCAGCAGAGCGACAGGGCGGAACACTGAAGCTTTCTTT
>TRBV7-6|.|TRBJ1-4|.
CASSIRSPGTGEKLFF
TGTGCCAGCAGTATTAGGTCTCCCGGCACGGGGGAAAAACTGTTTTTT
>TRBV5-1|.|TRBJ2-4|few
CASSLDRAKNIQYF
TGCGCCAGCAGCTTGGACAGGGCCAAAAACATTCAGTACTTC
>TRBV6-5|.|TRBJ2-5|.
CASSYSTGETQYF
TGTGCCAGCAGTTACTCGACAGGAGAGACCCAGTACTTC
>TRBV27|TRBD2|TRBJ2-3|.
CASSPRLAGYTDTQYF
TGTGCCAGCAGTCCCCGATTAGCGGGATACACAGATACGCAGTATTTT
>TRBV11-1|.|TRBJ2-5|once
CASSFQFDSQKTQYF
TGTGCCAGCAGCTTCCAGTTCGACAGTCAAAAGACCCAGTACTTC
>TRBV27|TRBD1|TRBJ1-2|.
CASSLQGALGWDGYTF
TGTGCCAGCAGTTTACAGGGGGCTTTGGGGTGGGATGGCTACACCTTC
>TRBV4-2|.|TRBJ2-4|.
CASSQDSSHTRVAKNIQYF
TGTGCCAGCAGCCAAGATAGCTCTCATACCAGAGTAGCCAAAAACATTCAGTACTTC
>TRBV6-1|TRBD2|TRBJ2-7|.
CASSEAGDPGYEQYF
TGTGCCAGCAGTGAGGCGGGGGACCCAGGCTACGAGCAGTACTTC
>TRBV28|.|TRBJ2-6|.
CASSPGNGANVLTF
TGTGCCAGCAGCCCCGGGAATGGGGCCAACGTCCTGACTTTC
>TRBV6-1|TRBD1|TRBJ1-5|.
CASSVDRARQPQHF
TGTGCCAGCAGTGTGGACAGGGCACGTCAGCCCCAGCATTTT
>TRBV7-9|.|TRBJ2-2|.
CSSSLVPGPTRGELFF
TGTTCCAGCAGCTTAGTTCCAGGCCCAACTAGGGGGGAGCTGTTTTTT
>TRBV18|.|TRBJ1-1|.
CASSLGAQGNTEAFF
TGTGCCAGCTCACTAGGGGCGCAGGGGAACACTGAAGCTTTCTTT
>TRBV25-1|TRBD2|TRBJ2-7|.
CASSSFGRDYEQYF
TGTGCCAGCAGCTCTTTCGGGAGGGACTACGAGCAGTACTTC
>TRBV4-1|TRBD1|TRBJ1-5|.
CASSQTQNGQAGQPQHF
TGCGCCAGCAGCCAAACACAGAACGGACAGGCGGGTCAGCCCCAGCATTTT
>TRBV5-1|.|TRBJ1-1|few
CASSTAPNTEAFF
TGCGCCAGCAGCACAGCCCCTAACACTGAAGCTTTCTTT
>TRBV7-8|TRBD2|TRBJ2-7|.
CASSTTGTSIYNEQYF
TGTGCCAGCAGCACTACCGGGACTAGCATTTACAACGAGCAGTACTTC